This TCR beta chain was captured in a study of blood T cell repertoires in COVID-19. Across the whole study: Among Cohort 3 donors, those recovered had two negative PCRs, clearance, or symptom resolution. Specimens from acute and convalescent COVID-19 originated in the United States, Italy and Spain.

The germline V gene encodes CDR1 ENHRY and CDR2 SYGVKD. Losses at the gene ends were 5 bases for V and 1 base for J; bases not matched to a gene: 5. This CDR3 comprises 15 residues. In assigning cohorts, the study relied on participant-reported clinical history. In the original processing: Amplifying reference gene primers gave estimates of nucleated cell counts. Repertoires were generated with immunoSEQ multiplex PCR, while TCRdb's copy carries only in-frame clones and drops some. The D gene and trimming were derived from the DNA, and the V and J assignments and clone size from that table. The sample lists approximately 210,000 clones; roughly 91% were seen once.

Input material: PBMCs or T cells enriched from blood (not recorded which). The J gene is TRBJ1-5, the V gene TRBV10-3; TRBD1 aligns across 7 bases. The sequence was obtained from a man aged 25 to 45 in a cohort exposed to, infected with or recovered from COVID-19 (not recorded which). CDR3 residues: CAISSTGVSNQPQHF. CDR3 bases: TGTGCCATCAGTTCCACAGGGGTAAGCAATCAGCCCCAGCATTTT.